Sequencing of this TCR beta chain was carried out in a study of T cell responses to AZD1222 COVID-19 vaccine. Study summary: Second-dose timings of about 4 or about 12 weeks were pooled. Overall study findings and caveats: Only five to seven individuals given AZD1222 were seropositive at baseline. Two AZD1222 administrations were followed by greater Spike-specific TCR breadth and depth. Clonal diversity may have been underestimated in mostly white British donors.

With regard to this clone: Its specificity is not known. The same CDR3 also results from other DNA sequences found in this sample.

The CDR3 has 12 residues. V lost 2 bases to trimming and J lost 5 bases, with 6 bases between them. Germline values: CDR1 SEHNR, CDR2 FQNEAQ (reference sequence). Sequencing used immunoSEQ multiplex PCR; TCRdb keeps in-frame clones, though not all of them. Found here are about 150,000 clones, about 93% of them singletons; the top ten hold 1.5% to 2%. The sequences come from peripheral blood, collected on day 0 of AZD1222 vaccination. This sequence originates from an adult in good health. The chain uses TRBV7-9 and TRBJ1-2; D gene unclear. DNA of the CDR3: TGTGCCAGCAGCTTATCGGGTTATGGCTACACCTTC. As protein: CASSLSGYGYTF. The variable domain in full, with the rest retrieved from reference TRBV7-9 and TRBJ1-2, is DTGVSQNPRHKITKRGQNVTFRCDPISEHNRLYWYRQTLGQGPEFLTYFQNEAQLEKSRLLSDRFSAERPKGSFSTLEIQRTEQGDSAMYLCASSLSGYGYTFGSGTRLTVV.